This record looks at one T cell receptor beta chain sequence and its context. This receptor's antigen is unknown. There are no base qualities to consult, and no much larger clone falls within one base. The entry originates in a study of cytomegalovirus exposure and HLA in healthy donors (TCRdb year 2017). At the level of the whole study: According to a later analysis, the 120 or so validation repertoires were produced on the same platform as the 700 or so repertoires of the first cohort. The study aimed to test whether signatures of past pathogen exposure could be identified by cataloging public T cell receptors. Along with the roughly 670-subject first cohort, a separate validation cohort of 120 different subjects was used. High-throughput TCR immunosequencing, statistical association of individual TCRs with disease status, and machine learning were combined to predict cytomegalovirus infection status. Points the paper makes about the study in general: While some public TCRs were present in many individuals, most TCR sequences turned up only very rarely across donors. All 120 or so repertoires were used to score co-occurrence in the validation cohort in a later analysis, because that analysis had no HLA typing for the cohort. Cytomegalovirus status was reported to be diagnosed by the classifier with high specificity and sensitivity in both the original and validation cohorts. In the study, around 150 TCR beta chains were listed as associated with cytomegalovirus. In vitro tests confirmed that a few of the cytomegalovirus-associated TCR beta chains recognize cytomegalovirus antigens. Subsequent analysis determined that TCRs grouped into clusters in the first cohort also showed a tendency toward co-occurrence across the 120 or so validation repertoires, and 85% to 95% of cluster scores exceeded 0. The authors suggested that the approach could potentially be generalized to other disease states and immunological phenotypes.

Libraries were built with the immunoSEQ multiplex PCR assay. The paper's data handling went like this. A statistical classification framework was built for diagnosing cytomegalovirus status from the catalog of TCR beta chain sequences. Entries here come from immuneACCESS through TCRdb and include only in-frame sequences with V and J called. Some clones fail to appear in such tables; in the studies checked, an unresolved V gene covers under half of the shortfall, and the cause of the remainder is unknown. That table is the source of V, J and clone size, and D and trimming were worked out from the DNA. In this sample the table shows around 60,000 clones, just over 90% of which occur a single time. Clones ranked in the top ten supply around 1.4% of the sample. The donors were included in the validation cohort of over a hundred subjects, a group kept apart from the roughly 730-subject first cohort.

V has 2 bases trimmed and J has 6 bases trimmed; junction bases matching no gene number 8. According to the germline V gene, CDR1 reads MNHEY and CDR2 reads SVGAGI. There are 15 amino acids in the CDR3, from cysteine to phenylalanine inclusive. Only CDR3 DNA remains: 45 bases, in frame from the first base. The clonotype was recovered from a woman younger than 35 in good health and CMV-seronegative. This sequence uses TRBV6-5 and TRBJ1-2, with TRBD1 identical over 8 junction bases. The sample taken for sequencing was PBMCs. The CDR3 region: CASSYLGQGGDGYTF. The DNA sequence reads TGTGCCAGCAGTTACCTCGGACAGGGAGGGGATGGCTACACCTTC.